What follows describes a single T cell receptor (beta chain). The data stem from a study of blood T cell repertoires in COVID-19. Those enrolled, adults aged roughly 18 to 89 years, came from 24 US areas. Recovery among Cohort 3 donors was established by two negative PCRs, clearance, or symptom resolution. In the authors' workflow: Nucleated cell counts were estimated from reference gene primer amplification. The table came from immunoSEQ multiplex PCR; TCRdb's copy has only in-frame clones and leaves some out. V, J and clone size reflect that table, while D and trimming were determined from the DNA. The table records some 400,000 clones, around 87% of them present only once. Germline CDR1 and CDR2: MDHEN and SYDVKM. This CDR3 region has 16 residues. Trimming took off 6 bases at V and 5 bases at J, with 22 bases between the two ends.

This chain uses TRBV28 with TRBJ2-5, with D tentatively TRBD1 (6 bases). The clonotype originates from a man aged 25-40 years who had recovered from COVID-19. The sequenced material came from PBMCs or T cells enriched from blood (not recorded which). The CDR3 loop reads CASSVNRVSYFETQYF. In DNA form, the CDR3 reads TGTGCCAGCAGCGTAAACAGGGTCTCTTATTTCGAGACCCAGTACTTC. The complete variable domain, with remaining parts taken from reference TRBV28 and TRBJ2-5, reads DVKVTQSSRYLVKRTGEKVFLECVQDMDHENMFWYRQDPGLGLRLIYFSYDVKMKEKGDIPEGYSVSREKKERFSLILESASTNQTSMYLCASSVNRVSYFETQYFGPGTRLLVL.